Listed here is a single T cell receptor beta chain. As yet, its antigen is unknown. Profiling relied on immunoSEQ multiplex PCR, and the TCRdb table lists in-frame clones only, not all of them. Counted here are 85,000 to 90,000 clones, roughly 92% occurring once; the ten biggest clones make up over 0.3%. Germline CDR1 and CDR2: SGHRS and YFSETQ. The J segment lost 0 bases and the V segment lost 2 bases, leaving 2 bases of the junction unmatched. The CDR3 is made up of 15 amino acids. These data come from a study of graft-versus-host responses after intestinal transplantation. Turning to the study itself: Recipients had multivisceral, liver-intestinal, or isolated intestinal transplants.

Broader study findings: Across patients carrying graft-donor T cell macrochimerism, allografts held high graft-versus-host to host-versus-graft clonal ratios.

This TCR was sampled from a human donor who received an intestinal transplant. This chain joins TRBV5-1 and TRBJ2-3, with TRBD2 identical over 8 bases. The source was unstimulated CD4+ T cells sorted from spleen or lymph node cells, collected before intestinal transplant. CDR3 coding DNA: TGCGCCAGCAGCTTAAGGACTAGCAGCACAGATACGCAGTATTTT. This encodes CASSLRTSSTDTQYF.